This paragraph covers one T cell receptor beta chain sequence. Its antigen is unknown. This entry comes from a study of cytomegalovirus exposure and HLA in healthy donors. General observations from the study: Earlier analysis found most TCR beta V segments productive about 87% or about 30% of the time. TRBV6-2, TRBV6-3 and other indistinguishable V segments were excluded. The records held CMV serostatus as the only immune exposure information.

The germline CDR1 and CDR2 sequences are WSHSY and SAAADI. The CDR3 covers 14 residues. PCR was performed using 60 Vbeta and 13 Jbeta primers. The table came from immunoSEQ multiplex PCR; TCRdb's copy has only in-frame clones and leaves some out. This sample has 90,000 to 120,000 clones; nearly 80% occur once, and the top ten carry under 6.5%. The V and J genes are TRBV10-2 and TRBJ2-5, with D perhaps matching TRBD2 (5 bases). The better agreement between TRBJ2-7 and the DNA end casts doubt on the J call. This clonotype was sampled from a man between 60 and 70 years old in good health and CMV-seropositive. Sequencing was done on a sample of PBMCs. CDR3 sequence reads: CASGGTRTSYEQYF. DNA of the CDR3: TGCGCCAGCGGAGGAACGAGGACCTCCTACGAGCAGTACTTC.